Following are 17 T cell receptor beta chains from one sample sequenced in a study of T-cell memory formation after mild COVID-19. Each CDR3 protein is one row after TCRdb ran MiXCR on the 5' RACE reads. In the table there are about 250,000 distinct CDR3 sequences, around 17% of which are singletons. Sequenced input: PBMCs or a T cell subset sorted from them (not recorded which). These receptors were collected from a man aged 18 to 29 who had mild COVID-19 (a few samples of this study predate the infection). Cell type and time point are not known.

This clonotype was detected only a few times. The J gene is TRBJ1-1, the V gene TRBV27, with TRBD1 matching 8 bases. Germline V gene sequence: CDR1 MNHEY, CDR2 SMNVEV (reference sequence). The V segment lost 10 bases and the J segment 1 base; nucleotides outside the gene matches: 5. This CDR3 is 13 amino acids long. The CDR3 coding sequence is TGTGCCACGAGGGACAGGCCGAACACTGAAGCTTTCTTT. It codes for CATRDRPNTEAFF.

There are a few counts of this clonotype. V usage is TRBV6-5 and J usage is TRBJ2-3, with D possibly being TRBD2 (6 bases). Deletions cut 7 bases from V and 4 bases from J, with 21 bases between. The CDR3 is 16 residues long. CDR1 is MNHEY and CDR2 is SVGAGI in the germline V gene. The CDR3 loop reads CASKRVAAALADTQYF. CDR3 in DNA: TGTGCCAGCAAACGGGTAGCGGCCGCCCTCGCAGATACGCAGTATTTT.

Comment on this clonotype: A junction boundary mismatches the germline segment, possibly from a read error. CDR3 coding DNA: TGTGCCAGCAGCCAAGGGCCGAGCAGCTTC. Protein: CASSQGPSSF. This rearrangement joins TRBV3-1 to TRBJ1-1; no definite D call. This CDR3 comprises 10 residues. Germline V gives CDR1 LGHDT, CDR2 YNNKEL (reference sequence).

This sequence joins TRBV7-2 and TRBJ2-3, with D maybe TRBD1 (5 bases). Trimming left V 5 bases short and J 6 bases short, with 12 bases between. The CDR3 is 13 residues long. CDR1 and CDR2 (germline): SGHTA, FQGNSA. Written as DNA, the CDR3 is TGTGCCAGCAGCCCAGGGATGGGGGATACGCAGTATTTT. Its translation is CASSPGMGDTQYF.

This clonotype occurred a few times. The chain carries TRBV20-1 and TRBJ2-3, with 10 bases lining up with TRBD2. The CDR3 covers 14 residues. Germline lookup yields CDR1 DFQATT and CDR2 SNEGSKA (reference sequence). V shed 5 bases, J shed 6 bases, and the junction held 8 bases outside the gene matches. The CDR3 nucleotides are TGCAGTGCTCCCAGCGGGGGGGCCTGGGATACGCAGTATTTT. This encodes CSAPSGGAWDTQYF.

The CDR3 reads CASSQNPGAPSTDTQYF. CDR3 nucleotide sequence: TGCGCCAGCAGCCAAAACCCGGGGGCGCCAAGCACAGATACGCAGTATTTT. The V call is TRBV4-1, the J call TRBJ2-3, with D perhaps given as TRBD1 or TRBD2 (6 bases each). The V end was cut by 2 bases, the J end by 0 bases, with 15 bases between. There are 17 residues in the CDR3. The V gene's germline CDR1 is MGHRA and CDR2 YSYEKL.

The table lists this clonotype with a few counts. The chain links TRBV14 to TRBJ2-5; TRBD1 matches at 7 bases. V was pared by 6 bases and J by 2 bases, with 18 bases of the junction left unmatched. This CDR3 region has 18 residues. The germline V gene has CDR1 SGHDN and CDR2 FVKESK. In DNA, the CDR3 is TGTGCCAGCAGTCCTGACAGGGTTGGTCTTTATAATCAAGAGACCCAGTACTTC. It yields the protein CASSPDRVGLYNQETQYF.

This clonotype was observed a handful of times. The chain uses TRBV6-5 and TRBJ1-6, with TRBD1 matching over 7 bases. Germline V CDR1 and CDR2: MNHEY, SVGAGI. This CDR3 contains 13 residues. The ends lost 7 bases at V and 9 bases at J; junction bases unmatched: 6. CDR3 sequence reads: CASNDRVGSPLHF. CDR3 DNA: TGTGCCAGCAACGACAGGGTGGGTTCACCCCTCCACTTT.

This clonotype was found a few times. CDR3 sequence reads: CSAIQGPYSNQPQHF. CDR3 DNA: TGCAGTGCCATCCAGGGTCCTTATAGCAATCAGCCCCAGCATTTT. The chain is built from TRBV20-1 and TRBJ1-5; TRBD1 might be the D (5 bases). V shed 6 bases and J shed 0 bases, with 15 bases lying between them. The CDR3 loop spans 15 amino acids. Germline CDR1 is DFQATT and CDR2 is SNEGSKA (reference sequence).

The rearrangement uses TRBV7-3 and TRBJ2-7; perhaps TRBD2 as D (5 bases). The germline CDR1 and CDR2 sequences are SGHTA and FQGTGA. This CDR3 region has 16 residues. Trimming pared 1 base from V and 2 bases from J, leaving 15 bases between. The CDR3 DNA reads as TGTGCCAGCAGCTTAAAGATTCCGGGGTCAACCTACGAGCAGTACGTC. Encoded protein: CASSLKIPGSTYEQYV.

This clonotype has only a few counts. The chain joins TRBV5-4 to TRBJ2-3; 8 positions agree with TRBD1. The CDR3 covers 15 residues. Per germline, CDR1 SGHNT and CDR2 YYREEE (reference sequence). V lost 4 bases, J lost 3 bases, and 7 bases stayed unmatched. CDR3 in amino acids: CASSNRQGRTDTQYF. As DNA, the CDR3 is TGTGCCAGCAGCAACAGACAGGGGAGGACAGATACGCAGTATTTT.

The rearrangement joins TRBV20-1 to TRBJ1-4, with 11 bases identical to TRBD1. Germline V gene data show CDR1 as DFQATT and CDR2 as SNEGSKA (reference sequence). The CDR3 sequence is 12 residues long. The V segment lost 4 bases and the J segment 11 bases; nucleotides outside the gene matches: 3. The CDR3 sequence is CSANGDRGKLFF. The CDR3 region has the DNA TGCAGTGCTAACGGGGACAGGGGGAAACTGTTTTTT.

The chain links TRBV12-3 or TRBV12-4 to TRBJ1-1; 8 bases line up with TRBD1. J lost 12 bases, V lost 3 bases, and 9 bases had no gene match. The CDR3 totals 13 residues. DNA of the CDR3: TGTGCCAGCAGTTTGGGCTTGCAGGGGGCTACTTTCTTT. This encodes CASSLGLQGATFF.

The chain uses TRBV19 and TRBJ1-1; TRBD1 aligns across 11 bases. CDR3 length equals 15 residues. V was pared by 9 bases and J by 6 bases, with 12 bases of the junction left unmatched. Germline-derived CDR1 and CDR2 are LNHDA and SQIVND (reference sequence). The DNA for the CDR3 is TGTGCCAGCTACGTAGGACAGGGGGCTCTGGCTGAAGCTTTCTTT. Translating gives CASYVGQGALAEAFF.

The V gene is TRBV12-3 or TRBV12-4, the J gene TRBJ2-2; 7 bases agree with TRBD2. Trimming took 6 bases from V and 6 from J; bases not matched to a gene: 7. The CDR3 is 14 amino acids. The CDR3 nucleotides are TGTGCCAGCAGCGTCGGGACTACTGCCGGGGAGCTGTTTTTT. Translation: CASSVGTTAGELFF.

The chain combines TRBV6-6 with TRBJ1-5, with 7 positions matching TRBD1. The CDR3 covers 15 residues. The trim removed 2 bases at V and 10 bases at J, leaving 11 bases unmatched. CDR1 and CDR2 (germline): MNHNY, SVGAGI (reference sequence). Here the CDR3 reads CASSYPGQPLPPQHF. The DNA of the CDR3 is TGTGCCAGCAGTTACCCGGGACAGCCTTTGCCCCCCCAGCATTTT.

The rearrangement uses TRBV4-3 and TRBJ1-2; TRBD1 matches 8 bases. The length of the CDR3 is 15 residues. CDR1 and CDR2 (germline): LGHNA, YSLEER. The V gene end was trimmed by 2 bases and the J gene end by 8 bases; junction bases not matched to a gene: 10. CDR3 sequence reads: CASSQQRQGRWGYTF. CDR3 sequence (DNA): TGCGCCAGCAGCCAACAGCGACAGGGGCGCTGGGGCTACACCTTC.